A selection of T cell receptor beta chains follows, all from one sample in a study of blood T cell repertoires in COVID-19. Profiled with immunoSEQ multiplex PCR; TCRdb holds only in-frame clones, not every one. The table has over 75,000 clones, about 80% seen once. Sequencing input: peripheral blood. The receptors shown here come from a human donor in a cohort sampled during active COVID-19. Each CDR3 is given with its conserved first and last residue. The D gene is left open where the match is weak. The listing skips clone size in some rows; elsewhere it reads once, few, many or a size class.

TRBV10-1	TRBJ2-3	.	TRBD2	CASSATSGNTDTQYF	TGCGCCAGCAGTGCTACTAGCGGGAACACAGATACGCAGTATTTT
TRBV7-9	TRBJ2-1	.	.	CASSEGGFPYNEQFF	TGTGCCAGCAGCGAGGGGGGGTTCCCCTACAATGAGCAGTTCTTC
TRBV6-1	TRBJ2-7	.	TRBD2	CASSEMTSGKNEQYF	TGTGCCAGCAGTGAAATGACTAGCGGGAAGAACGAGCAGTACTTC
TRBV3-1/TRBV3-2	TRBJ2-3	.	TRBD2	CASSQDSTSGAQYF	TGTGCCAGCAGCCAAGATTCAACTAGCGGGGCGCAGTATTTT
TRBV10-2	TRBJ1-1	.	.	CASRVGPSGDTEAFF	TGCGCCAGCAGGGTTGGACCTTCGGGGGACACTGAAGCTTTCTTT
TRBV10-3	TRBJ1-1	.	TRBD1	CAITRDSPGTEAFF	TGTGCCATCACCCGGGACAGTCCTGGCACTGAAGCTTTCTTT
TRBV5-1	TRBJ2-1	.	.	CASSLEDYRQFF	TGCGCCAGCAGCTTGGAAGACTATCGGCAGTTCTTC
TRBV9	TRBJ2-2	.	.	CASSATYQRGNTGELFF	TGTGCCAGCAGCGCCACGTACCAACGGGGGAACACCGGGGAGCTGTTTTTT
TRBV5-4	TRBJ2-2	.	TRBD1	CASSPRQGEYTGELFF	TGTGCCAGCAGCCCACGGCAGGGGGAGTACACCGGGGAGCTGTTTTTT
TRBV18	TRBJ1-2	.	TRBD1	CASSLDRDYGYTF	TGTGCCAGCTCACTGGACAGGGACTATGGCTACACCTTC
TRBV7-2	TRBJ1-6	.	TRBD1	CASRLQGAAFSPLHF	TGTGCCAGCAGGCTACAGGGGGCAGCATTCTCACCCCTCCACTTT
TRBV5-1	TRBJ1-1	once	.	CASSLGADEAFF	TGCGCCAGCAGCTTGGGGGCAGACGAAGCTTTCTTT
TRBV19	TRBJ1-2	.	TRBD1	CASNDRGPGNYGYTF	TGTGCCAGTAATGACAGGGGGCCCGGGAACTATGGCTACACCTTC
TRBV15	TRBJ1-6	.	.	CATSRDKTTLHF	TGTGCCACCAGCCGAGATAAAACTACTCTCCACTTT
TRBV2	TRBJ2-5	.	TRBD1	CASSQGQGRVTQYF	TGTGCCAGCAGTCAAGGACAGGGTAGGGTGACCCAGTACTTC
TRBV3-1/TRBV3-2	TRBJ1-1	once	TRBD1	CASSRQGSDTEAFF	TGTGCCAGCAGTCGACAGGGGTCGGACACTGAAGCTTTCTTT
TRBV4-1	TRBJ1-2	.	.	CASSQVGATNYGYTF	TGCGCCAGCAGCCAAGTAGGGGCAACTAACTATGGCTACACCTTC
TRBV28	TRBJ1-1	.	.	CASNSRVVAAMNTEAFF	TGTGCCAGCAACTCGAGAGTTGTAGCAGCCATGAACACTGAAGCTTTCTTT
TRBV11-2	TRBJ2-1	.	TRBD2	CASSLQPGTKYNEQFF	TGTGCCAGCAGCTTACAGCCCGGGACTAAATACAATGAGCAGTTCTTC
TRBV9	TRBJ1-5	.	.	CASSVAQGQPQHF	TGTGCCAGCAGCGTAGCTCAGGGCCAGCCCCAGCATTTT
TRBV29-1	TRBJ2-1	.	TRBD2	CSVEALRTSGRGEQFF	TGCAGCGTTGAAGCCCTCCGGACTAGCGGGAGGGGTGAGCAGTTCTTC
TRBV27	TRBJ2-7	.	.	CATPSGPIDYEQYF	TGTGCCACCCCCAGCGGGCCCATCGACTACGAGCAGTACTTC
TRBV4-1	TRBJ2-1	.	.	CASSSSYGLYNEQFF	TGCGCCAGCAGCTCGAGCTACGGACTATACAATGAGCAGTTCTTC
TRBV7-2	TRBJ2-1	.	.	CASSLEGQFYNEQFF	TGTGCCAGCAGCTTAGAAGGACAGTTCTACAATGAGCAGTTCTTC
TRBV5-4	TRBJ1-1	.	TRBD1	CASGQGVGLAFF	TGTGCCAGCGGACAGGGAGTGGGATTAGCTTTCTTT
TRBV18	TRBJ1-5	.	TRBD1	CASSPRRQGTDSNQPQHF	TGTGCCAGCTCACCACGGAGACAGGGGACCGATAGCAATCAGCCCCAGCATTTT
TRBV2	TRBJ1-1	.	TRBD1	CATSGGTEAFF	TGTGCCACCTCAGGGGGTACTGAAGCTTTCTTT
TRBV7-9	TRBJ1-2	.	TRBD1	CASSVQGVDYGYTF	TGTGCCAGCAGCGTGCAGGGGGTCGACTATGGCTACACCTTC
TRBV2	TRBJ2-3	.	.	CASTPYTDTQYF	TGTGCCAGCACCCCCTACACAGATACGCAGTATTTT
TRBV2	TRBJ1-4	.	.	CASSLSGANEKLFF	TGTGCCAGCAGTCTTTCAGGGGCTAATGAAAAACTGTTTTTT
TRBV10-3	TRBJ2-1	.	.	CAITGPNYNEQFF	TGTGCCATCACTGGGCCAAACTACAATGAGCAGTTCTTC
TRBV19	TRBJ1-5	.	.	CASSNLTALNQPQHF	TGTGCCAGTAGTAACCTGACTGCCCTCAATCAGCCCCAGCATTTT
TRBV15	TRBJ2-7	.	TRBD2	CATSRDGGGYEQYF	TGTGCCACCAGCAGAGATGGGGGGGGCTACGAGCAGTACTTC
TRBV4-1	TRBJ1-5	.	TRBD1	CASSHHRGSKGNQPQHF	TGCGCCAGCAGCCATCACAGGGGCTCGAAGGGCAATCAGCCCCAGCATTTT
TRBV5-4	TRBJ2-3	.	.	CARSLGGQGALTDTQYF	TGTGCCCGCAGCTTGGGGGGGCAGGGGGCGCTTACAGATACGCAGTATTTT
TRBV21-1	TRBJ2-2	.	.	CASSKEMFGGTGELFF	TGTGCCAGCAGCAAAGAAATGTTCGGGGGTACCGGGGAGCTGTTTTTT
TRBV5-6	TRBJ1-3	.	.	CASSLAGAPGGNTIYF	TGTGCCAGCAGCTTGGCAGGGGCCCCGGGAGGAAACACCATATATTTT
TRBV28	TRBJ2-1	once	TRBD2	CASSSTSGRTNEQFF	TGTGCCAGCAGTTCAACTAGCGGGAGGACCAATGAGCAGTTCTTC
TRBV6-6	TRBJ2-3	.	.	CASRPGPGGTDTQYF	TGTGCCAGCAGGCCCGGTCCCGGGGGCACAGATACGCAGTATTTT
TRBV28	TRBJ1-2	.	TRBD1	CASSPRDRGDYGYTF	TGTGCCAGCAGTCCCCGGGACAGGGGAGACTATGGCTACACCTTC
TRBV6-4	TRBJ2-5	.	TRBD2	CASSDSTSGREETQYF	TGTGCCAGCAGTGACTCGACTAGCGGGAGAGAAGAGACCCAGTACTTC
TRBV28	TRBJ1-3	.	.	CVSSQAGETFGNTIYF	TGTGTCAGCAGTCAAGCAGGGGAAACTTTTGGAAACACCATATATTTT
TRBV19	TRBJ2-4	.	TRBD2	CASSIGGLVNIQYF	TGTGCCAGTAGTATTGGAGGACTAGTCAACATTCAGTACTTC
TRBV28	TRBJ1-4	.	.	CASKSGAANDEKLFF	TGTGCCAGCAAAAGCGGGGCCGCGAATGATGAAAAACTGTTTTTT
TRBV7-9	TRBJ1-1	.	.	CASSFGGMAFF	TGTGCCAGCAGTTTCGGGGGAATGGCTTTCTTT
TRBV2	TRBJ1-1	.	TRBD1	CANLQDRGAEAFF	TGTGCCAACCTCCAGGACAGGGGCGCTGAAGCTTTCTTT
TRBV14	TRBJ2-3	once	.	CASSHPGSNTDTQYF	TGTGCCAGCAGCCACCCCGGGTCCAACACAGATACGCAGTATTTT
TRBV5-6	TRBJ2-2	.	TRBD1	CASSWDRGYTGELFF	TGTGCCAGCAGCTGGGACAGGGGTTACACCGGGGAGCTGTTTTTT
TRBV2	TRBJ2-5	.	.	CASSDTIGLGGQETQYF	TGTGCCAGCAGTGATACGATAGGGCTCGGAGGACAAGAGACCCAGTACTTC
TRBV2	TRBJ1-2	.	TRBD1	CASRTQPGGVHGYTF	TGTGCCAGCAGGACCCAGCCAGGGGGCGTTCATGGCTACACCTTC
TRBV18	TRBJ2-3	.	TRBD2	CASSPTSGGSTDTQYF	TGTGCCAGCTCACCTACTAGCGGGGGAAGCACAGATACGCAGTATTTT
TRBV20-1	TRBJ2-7	.	.	CSARITYEQYF	TGCAGTGCTAGAATTACCTACGAGCAGTACTTC
TRBV19	TRBJ2-7	.	TRBD1	CASSTRQGEQYF	TGTGCCAGTAGTACACGACAGGGCGAGCAGTACTTC